The 11 T cell receptor beta chains presented below share a single source sample, sequenced in a study of blood T cell repertoires in COVID-19 (dated by TCRdb to the early 2020s). The library was made by the immunoSEQ multiplex PCR assay. TCRdb took this table from immuneACCESS and kept in-frame rearrangements with V and J called. Such tables lack part of the clones; where checked against another copy, unresolved V genes explain under half of the gap, and the rest is unexplained. Recorded for this sample are more than 200,000 clones; 86% of them occurred a single time. The leading ten clones occupy over 1.5% of the sample. The sample taken for sequencing was peripheral blood. The receptor source for this set is a man aged 25-45 years with active or convalescent COVID-19.

The rearrangement links TRBV5-5 to TRBJ1-1; 9 positions agree with TRBD1. The CDR3 consists of 14 residues. Germline CDR1 is SGHKS and CDR2 is YYEKEE (reference sequence). V lost 2 bases and J lost 3; bases outside the gene matches: 2. CDR3 region: CASSLRTGDTEAFF. DNA for the CDR3: TGTGCCAGCAGCTTAAGGACAGGGGACACTGAAGCTTTCTTT.

The chain is built from TRBV5-4 and TRBJ2-2, with 11 bases identical to TRBD2. V shed 4 bases, J shed 1 base, and the junction held 6 bases outside the gene matches. This CDR3 is 17 amino acids long. Per germline, CDR1 SGHNT and CDR2 YYREEE (reference sequence). Written as DNA, the CDR3 is TGTGCCAGCAGCCAGTTCCTAGCGGGGGGGAACACCGGGGAGCTGTTTTTT. It yields the protein CASSQFLAGGNTGELFF.

This sequence joins TRBV6-1 and TRBJ1-5, with D possibly TRBD1 on 5 matching bases. The V gene's germline CDR1 is MNHNS and CDR2 SASEGT. The CDR3 sequence is 16 residues long. Deletions cut 1 base from V and 6 bases from J, with 16 bases between. In DNA form, the CDR3 reads TGTGCCAGCAGTGAAGTGGTGGCGGCGGGGGGTCAGCCCCAGCATTTT. This codes for CASSEVVAAGGQPQHF.

In its sample, this clone was seen a few times. The rearrangement joins TRBV7-8 to TRBJ1-2; 8 bases align to TRBD1. This CDR3 comprises 17 residues. Trimming removed 1 base from V and 4 bases from J; junction bases left unmatched: 11. Germline V lookup: CDR1 SGHVS, CDR2 FQNEAQ. The CDR3 nucleotides are TGTGCCAGCAGCTTAGACAGGGGGGTCGGAAATCTCTATGGCTACACCTTC. Protein product: CASSLDRGVGNLYGYTF.

This chain joins TRBV29-1 and TRBJ1-2; D gene ambiguous. Trimming took off 4 bases at V and 8 bases at J, with 17 bases between the two ends. CDR1 is SQVTM, CDR2 ANQGSEA, per germline. This CDR3 is built from 13 residues. CDR3 amino acids: CSVVEGFSGGYTF. The CDR3 DNA reads TGCAGCGTTGTGGAGGGCTTTTCGGGGGGCTACACCTTC. Filled out from reference TRBV29-1 and TRBJ1-2, the complete variable domain reads SAVISQKPSRDICQRGTSLTIQCQVDSQVTMMFWYRQQPGQSLTLIATANQGSEATYESGFVIDKFPISRPNLTFSTLTVSNMSPEDSSIYLCSVVEGFSGGYTFGSGTRLTVV.

This chain connects TRBV5-4 to TRBJ1-4; 9 bases map to TRBD1. The CDR3 is 16 residues long. J lost 5 bases, V lost 1 base, and 6 bases had no gene match. Per germline, CDR1 SGHNT and CDR2 YYREEE (reference sequence). The CDR3 sequence: CASSLWVTGGNEKLFF. In nucleotides, the CDR3 is TGTGCCAGCAGCTTGTGGGTGACAGGGGGAAATGAAAAACTGTTTTTT.

V is TRBV29-1 and J is TRBJ1-1, with 8 positions matching TRBD1. V lost 5 bases, J lost 6 bases, and 11 bases stayed unmatched. This CDR3 comprises 14 residues. Germline-derived CDR1 and CDR2 are SQVTM and ANQGSEA. The CDR3 sequence: CSVRNRGSFAEAFF. CDR3 in DNA: TGCAGCGTTCGAAACAGGGGGTCTTTCGCTGAAGCTTTCTTT. Together with reference TRBV29-1 and TRBJ1-1, the CDR3 gives the full variable domain: SAVISQKPSRDICQRGTSLTIQCQVDSQVTMMFWYRQQPGQSLTLIATANQGSEATYESGFVIDKFPISRPNLTFSTLTVSNMSPEDSSIYLCSVRNRGSFAEAFFGQGTRLTVV.

The genes are TRBV29-1 and TRBJ2-2; 9 bases map to TRBD2. This CDR3 spans 13 amino acids. Germline-derived CDR1 and CDR2 are SQVTM and ANQGSEA. V shed 7 bases and J 5 bases; nucleotides not matched to a gene: 5. This CDR3 reads CSAKRGETGELFF. CDR3 nucleotides: TGCAGCGCTAAGCGGGGGGAAACCGGGGAGCTGTTTTTT.

The chain has TRBV2 and TRBJ2-7; D is possibly TRBD2 (7 bases). The CDR3 runs to 16 residues. Germline V gives CDR1 SNHLY, CDR2 FYNNEI. V was trimmed by 3 bases and J by 4 bases, leaving 19 bases between them. DNA of the CDR3: TGTGCCAGCAGTGACCCTTTATCCGGGGGGCTTTACGAGCAGTACTTC. Translating it yields CASSDPLSGGLYEQYF. The full variable domain, its missing parts supplied by reference TRBV2 and TRBJ2-7, is EPEVTQTPSHQVTQMGQEVILRCVPISNHLYFYWYRQILGQKVEFLVSFYNNEISEKSEIFDDQFSVERPDGSNFTLKIRSTKLEDSAMYFCASSDPLSGGLYEQYFGPGTRLTVT.

This chain joins TRBV5-1 and TRBJ2-1; 9 bases map to TRBD1. The CDR3 runs to 16 residues. V gave up 0 bases and J gave up 4 bases; unmatched junction bases: 5. Germline CDR1 is SGHRS and CDR2 is YFSETQ. The CDR3 sequence is CASSLAGTGTYNEQFF. The DNA of the CDR3 is TGCGCCAGCAGCTTGGCCGGGACAGGGACGTACAATGAGCAGTTCTTC.

The chain links TRBV21-1 to TRBJ1-2. TRBV21-1 is a pseudogene. The CDR3 is made up of 17 amino acids. This CDR3 is CASSIMGRDSQLYGYTF. CDR3 in DNA: TGTGCCAGCAGCATTATGGGTAGGGACTCACAATTATATGGCTACACCTTC.